A selection of T cell receptor beta chains follows, all from one sample in a study of T cell responses to AZD1222 COVID-19 vaccine. TCRdb's table, derived via immunoSEQ multiplex PCR, lists solely in-frame clones and lacks some. The table has 100,000 to 120,000 clones, nearly 90% seen once. The specimen was peripheral blood, collected on day 0 of AZD1222 vaccination. These TCRs come from an adult in good health. Both conserved end residues are part of each CDR3. Each record gives: CDR3 length, clone size, V gene, J gene, D gene, CDR3 protein, CDR3 DNA. D genes are given only for firm matches. The size entry is marked missing in some rows and otherwise reads once, few, many or a size class.

length: 14
size: .
V: TRBV19
J: TRBJ2-1
D: .
CDR3: CASSFGGGISEQFF
DNA: TGTGCCAGTAGTTTTGGCGGAGGAATAAGTGAGCAGTTCTTC

length: 15
size: few
V: TRBV13
J: TRBJ2-7
D: .
CDR3: CASSFGDAHSYEQYF
DNA: TGTGCCAGCAGCTTCGGGGACGCACACTCCTACGAGCAGTACTTC

length: 17
size: .
V: TRBV4-1
J: TRBJ1-3
D: .
CDR3: CASSQGRLGNSGNTIYF
DNA: TGCGCCAGCAGCCAAGGACGACTGGGGAACTCTGGAAACACCATATATTTT

length: 14
size: .
V: TRBV15
J: TRBJ2-7
D: .
CDR3: CATSRDRGNYEQYF
DNA: TGTGCCACCAGCAGAGATCGGGGAAACTACGAGCAGTACTTC

length: 16
size: .
V: TRBV9
J: TRBJ2-1
D: .
CDR3: CASSVVPTGNYNEQFF
DNA: TGTGCCAGCAGCGTAGTGCCCACGGGTAACTACAATGAGCAGTTCTTC

length: 16
size: .
V: TRBV7-3
J: TRBJ1-2
D: .
CDR3: CASSVHGVGRRDGYTF
DNA: TGTGCCAGCAGCGTACACGGTGTGGGCCGCAGAGACGGCTACACCTTC

length: 14
size: .
V: TRBV4-2
J: TRBJ2-7
D: .
CDR3: CASSQDGANYEQYF
DNA: TGTGCCAGCAGCCAAGATGGAGCCAACTACGAGCAGTACTTC

length: 14
size: .
V: TRBV7-2
J: TRBJ1-5
D: TRBD1
CDR3: CASSRGQVNQPQHF
DNA: TGTGCCAGCAGCCGGGGACAGGTGAATCAGCCCCAGCATTTT

length: 13
size: .
V: TRBV28
J: TRBJ1-4
D: TRBD1
CDR3: CASSSPQGRKLFF
DNA: TGTGCCAGCAGTTCCCCACAGGGGAGAAAACTGTTTTTT

length: 14
size: .
V: TRBV7-9
J: TRBJ1-1
D: .
CDR3: CASSFKGSDTEAFF
DNA: TGTGCCAGCAGCTTTAAGGGTTCCGACACTGAAGCTTTCTTT

length: 14
size: .
V: TRBV28
J: TRBJ1-3
D: .
CDR3: CASTSGGAGNTIYF
DNA: TGTGCCAGCACCTCGGGAGGGGCGGGAAACACCATATATTTT

length: 15
size: .
V: TRBV7-2
J: TRBJ1-3
D: .
CDR3: CASSSDSSSGNTIYF
DNA: TGTGCCAGCAGTTCGGACTCTTCCTCTGGAAACACCATATATTTT

length: 10
size: .
V: TRBV5-5
J: TRBJ2-1
D: .
CDR3: CASSFGEEFF
DNA: TGTGCCAGCAGCTTCGGGGAGGAGTTCTTC

length: 11
size: .
V: TRBV28
J: TRBJ1-2
D: .
CDR3: CASWSPYFYTF
DNA: TGTGCCAGCTGGAGTCCTTACTTCTACACCTTC

length: 13
size: .
V: TRBV12-3/TRBV12-4
J: TRBJ1-1
D: .
CDR3: CASSFSARPEAFF
DNA: TGTGCCAGCAGTTTCTCGGCGCGCCCTGAAGCTTTCTTT

length: 15
size: .
V: TRBV7-9
J: TRBJ2-2
D: .
CDR3: CASSSTGGQNGELFF
DNA: TGTGCCAGCAGCTCTACCGGGGGGCAGAACGGGGAGCTGTTTTTT

length: 16
size: .
V: TRBV6-5
J: TRBJ2-3
D: .
CDR3: CASSYKRLAGTDTQYF
DNA: TGTGCCAGCAGTTACAAGCGGCTGGCGGGCACAGATACGCAGTATTTT

length: 15
size: .
V: TRBV5-8
J: TRBJ2-7
D: TRBD1
CDR3: CASSHVQGTRSEQYF
DNA: TGTGCCAGCAGCCACGTACAGGGGACCCGTTCCGAGCAGTACTTC

length: 13
size: .
V: TRBV7-2
J: TRBJ1-5
D: .
CDR3: CASSAQGGQPQHF
DNA: TGTGCCAGCAGCGCCCAGGGAGGTCAGCCCCAGCATTTT

length: 16
size: .
V: TRBV6-1
J: TRBJ2-5
D: TRBD1
CDR3: CASSEALTGGSETQYF
DNA: TGTGCCAGCAGTGAAGCACTTACAGGGGGCAGTGAGACCCAGTACTTC

length: 11
size: .
V: TRBV3-1/TRBV3-2
J: TRBJ2-3
D: TRBD2
CDR3: CASRREGTQYF
DNA: TGTGCCAGCAGGAGGGAGGGTACGCAGTATTTT

length: 15
size: few
V: TRBV5-1
J: TRBJ1-6
D: TRBD1
CDR3: CASSQTGARDSPLHF
DNA: TGCGCCAGCAGCCAGACAGGGGCTAGGGATTCACCCCTCCACTTT